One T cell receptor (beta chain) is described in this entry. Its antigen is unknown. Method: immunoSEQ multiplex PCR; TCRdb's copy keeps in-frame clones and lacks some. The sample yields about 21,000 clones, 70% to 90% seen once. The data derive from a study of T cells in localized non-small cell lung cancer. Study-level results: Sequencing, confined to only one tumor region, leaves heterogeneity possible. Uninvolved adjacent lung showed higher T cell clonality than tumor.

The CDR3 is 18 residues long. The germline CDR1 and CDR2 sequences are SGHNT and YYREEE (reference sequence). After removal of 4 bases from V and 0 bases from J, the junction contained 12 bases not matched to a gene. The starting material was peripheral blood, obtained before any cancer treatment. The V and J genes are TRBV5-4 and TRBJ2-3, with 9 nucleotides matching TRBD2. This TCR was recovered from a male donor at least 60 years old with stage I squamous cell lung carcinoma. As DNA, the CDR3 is TGTGCCAGCAGCATGCCGGGCGGGGGGGGCCCTAGCACAGATACGCAGTATTTT. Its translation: CASSMPGGGGPSTDTQYF.